This note documents a single TCR beta chain sequence. Methods used by the authors: How many nucleated cells were present was estimated from reference gene primer amplification. Sequencing used immunoSEQ multiplex PCR; TCRdb keeps in-frame clones, though not all of them. The DNA was the basis for D and trimming; V, J and clone size are from that table. The sample has tens of thousands of clones, around 80% seen once. The sample originates from a study of blood T cell repertoires in COVID-19. Study background: Material from acute and convalescent COVID-19 was sourced from the United States, Italy and Spain. T cells, B-cell-depleted T cells, or PBMCs supplied cDNA or gDNA.

Germline lookup yields CDR1 SGHTA and CDR2 FQGNSA. With 1 base removed from V and 4 bases from J, the gap between germline ends came to 10 bases. The CDR3 contains 14 residues. The sequence came from a human donor in a cohort sampled during active COVID-19. V gene TRBV7-2 combines with J gene TRBJ2-5, with D possibly matching TRBD1 (5 bases). Input material: peripheral blood. The chain's CDR3 is CASSLVGVIETQYF. In DNA form, the CDR3 reads TGTGCCAGCAGCTTAGTAGGGGTCATAGAGACCCAGTACTTC.